Included here is one T cell receptor (beta chain) sequence, with context. The antigen it recognizes is unknown. A commercial ELISA kit detecting HCMV-specific IgG in serum was used to determine HCMV serostatus. Ficoll density gradient centrifugation was used to isolate peripheral blood mononuclear cells from blood. The CDR3 starts with the cysteine, ends with the phenylalanine, and has 11 residues. The DNA is not on file. The germline V gene encodes CDR1 MNHEY and CDR2 SVGEGT. The source of the sample is a study of T cells expressing NK-cell markers (TCRdb year 2020). The study in broad terms: TCR beta-chain repertoires were profiled in sorted CD3+CD56+NKG2C+, CD3+CD56+NKG2C- and CD3+CD56-NKG2C+ T-cell subsets from several donors. The eight sequenced donors were randomly selected healthy volunteers, three men and five women. The libraries were sequenced on Illumina HiSeq 2000/2500, MiSeq or NextSeq, producing 2 x 150 bp reads. Of the eight sequenced donors, seven were found to be HCMV-seropositive and one was found to be HCMV-seronegative. Summary of the overall study and its limitations: Whether the expanded NKG2C-expressing T cell clones were specific for HCMV antigens remained unclear. Those dominant clonotypes were again the most abundant among CD3+CD56-NKG2C+ cells in a few donors, at roughly 25-60.1%. In more than five donors, the dominant CD3+CD56+NKG2C+ clonotypes were found to rank among the top 10 CD8+ clonotypes and to make up about 1.0-7.5% of CD8+ T cells.

Instrument used: Illumina HiSeq 2000. TCR beta cDNA libraries were made by 5'RACE template switching that added a universal primer site and unique molecular identifiers. cDNA synthesis was primed from the TCR beta constant segment and was followed by two successive PCR amplification steps. The source study handled its data this way. MIGEC handled demultiplexing of the reads and grouping by UMI, while MiTCR was used to assemble and quantify clonotypes. To exclude erroneous sequences, only TCR cDNA sequences supported by at least two reads were retained. The tcR package was used for downstream repertoire analysis, and clonotypes were matched across fractions by CDR3 nucleotide sequence plus V segment. VDJmatch was used to annotate antigen specificity against VDJdb, with one amino acid substitution allowed in CDR3. TCRdb reprocessed the reads into one record per CDR3 protein sequence, lacking DNA. TCRdb assigned the V and J calls; the authors' analysis was not used. The sample table includes almost 450,000 distinct CDR3 sequences. Together, the top ten hold about 7.3% of the sample.

Here the chain combines TRBV6-2 or TRBV6-3 and TRBJ2-7; the TCRdb D gene call, TRBD1, has no DNA to confirm it. The sequencing sample was made of blood T cells: a sorted CD56 or NKG2C T cell subset, CD4+ or CD8+ T cells, or bulk PBMC T cells (not recorded which). The receptor was derived from a woman aged 18-69 years in good health. The CDR3 corresponds to CASSQGREQYF.